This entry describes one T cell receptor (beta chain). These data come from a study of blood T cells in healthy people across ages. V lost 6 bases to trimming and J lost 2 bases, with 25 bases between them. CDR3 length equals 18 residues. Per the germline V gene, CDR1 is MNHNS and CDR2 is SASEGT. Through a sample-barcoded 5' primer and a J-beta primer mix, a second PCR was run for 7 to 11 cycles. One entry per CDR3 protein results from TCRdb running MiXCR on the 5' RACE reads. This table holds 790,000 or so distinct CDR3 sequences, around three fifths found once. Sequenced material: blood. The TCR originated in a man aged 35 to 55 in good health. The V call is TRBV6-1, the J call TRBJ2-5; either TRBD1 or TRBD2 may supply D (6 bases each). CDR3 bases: TGTGCCAGCAGCCACATAAGGGGGATGCGGGAAGGGCAAGAGACCCAGTACTTC. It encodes CASSHIRGMREGQETQYF.